This TCR beta chain was identified in a study of blood T cell repertoires in COVID-19. Study-level information: Material from acute and convalescent COVID-19 was sourced from the United States, Italy and Spain. Nucleic acid was either cDNA or gDNA, and it came from T cells, B-cell-depleted T cells, or PBMCs.

Original analysis: Quantification of nucleated cells was approximated via reference gene primer amplification. Some clones are missing from TCRdb's copy, which holds only in-frame ones; the method was immunoSEQ multiplex PCR. From that table come the V and J calls and clone size; the DNA was used to work out D and trimming. The sample lists some 250,000 clones, about 80% occurring once. The sequencing sample was made of peripheral blood. This receptor was obtained from a man aged 30-40 years who had recovered from COVID-19.

The CDR3 DNA follows: TGTGCCAGCAGTGCCTGGACAGGAAGCTATAATTCACCCCTCCACTTT. Translated, it gives CASSAWTGSYNSPLHF. The chain employs TRBV6-1 and TRBJ1-6; 7 bases agree with TRBD1. The length of the CDR3 is 16 residues. CDR1 and CDR2 (germline): MNHNS, SASEGT. V shed 4 bases, J shed 3 bases, and the junction held 6 bases outside the gene matches.